Given below is one T cell receptor beta chain in context. Study processing details: Estimates of nucleated cell counts were drawn from the amplification of reference gene primers. Here immunoSEQ multiplex PCR was the method, and the copy in TCRdb shows in-frame clones only, minus some. D and trimming come from the DNA, and the V and J calls and clone size come from that table. Of fewer than 30,000 clones listed, over 75% are singletons. This sample was included in a study of blood T cell repertoires in COVID-19. Study details: Samples came from the United States, Italy and Spain, spanning acute and convalescent COVID-19. The cDNA or gDNA used as material had been derived from T cells, B-cell-depleted T cells, or PBMCs.

Trimming stripped 5 bases from V and 7 bases from J, with 11 bases between. Germline CDR1 MNHEY, CDR2 SVGEGT. The CDR3 consists of 13 residues. The chain couples TRBV6-2 or TRBV6-3 to TRBJ2-2; tentative D call: TRBD1 (6 bases). The TCR sequence derives from a man in his 70s with active COVID-19. The sequencing input was peripheral blood. The CDR3 DNA sequence: TGTGCCAGCAGTACAGGGTGGGGCGGGGAGCTGTTTTTT. Encoded protein: CASSTGWGGELFF.